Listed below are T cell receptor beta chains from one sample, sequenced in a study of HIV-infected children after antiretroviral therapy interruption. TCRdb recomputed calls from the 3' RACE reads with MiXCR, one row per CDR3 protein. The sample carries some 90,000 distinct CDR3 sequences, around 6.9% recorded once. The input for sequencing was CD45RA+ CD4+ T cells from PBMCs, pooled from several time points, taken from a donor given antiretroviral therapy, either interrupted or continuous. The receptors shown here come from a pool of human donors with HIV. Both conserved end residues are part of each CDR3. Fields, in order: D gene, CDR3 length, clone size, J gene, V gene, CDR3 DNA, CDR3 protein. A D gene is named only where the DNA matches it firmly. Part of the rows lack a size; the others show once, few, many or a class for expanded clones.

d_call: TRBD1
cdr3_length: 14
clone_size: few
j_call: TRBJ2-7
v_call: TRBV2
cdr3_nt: TGTGCCAGCAGCAAGGACAGGGTCTCCTACGAGCAGTACTTC
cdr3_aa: CASSKDRVSYEQYF

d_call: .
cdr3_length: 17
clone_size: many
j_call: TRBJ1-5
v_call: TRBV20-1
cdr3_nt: TGCAGTGCTATGGAGGGAGGGAGAATACGCCTCAATCAGCCCCAGCATTTT
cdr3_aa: CSAMEGGRIRLNQPQHF

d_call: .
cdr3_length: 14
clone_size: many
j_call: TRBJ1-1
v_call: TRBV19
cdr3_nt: TGTGCCAGTAGTATTCAAGGGATTCCTTCCCAAGCTTTCTTT
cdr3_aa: CASSIQGIPSQAFF

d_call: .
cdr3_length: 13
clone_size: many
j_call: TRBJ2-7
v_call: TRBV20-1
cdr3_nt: TGCAGTGCTAGTAAGGGTTCTTCTGTCGAGCAGTACTTC
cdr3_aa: CSASKGSSVEQYF

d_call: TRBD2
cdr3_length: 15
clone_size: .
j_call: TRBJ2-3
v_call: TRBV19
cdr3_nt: TGTGCCAGTAGCGAGCGGGGGGGCAACACAGATACGCAGTATTTT
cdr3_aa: CASSERGGNTDTQYF

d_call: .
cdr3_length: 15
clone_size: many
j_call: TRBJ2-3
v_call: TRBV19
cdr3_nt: TGTGCCAGTAGTATCGCCTCCCTGGGCACAGATACGCAGTATTTT
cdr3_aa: CASSIASLGTDTQYF

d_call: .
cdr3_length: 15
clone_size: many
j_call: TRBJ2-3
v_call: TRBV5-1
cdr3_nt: TGCGCCAGCAGACAATCTAGGACGAGCACAGATACGCAGTATTTT
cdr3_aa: CASRQSRTSTDTQYF

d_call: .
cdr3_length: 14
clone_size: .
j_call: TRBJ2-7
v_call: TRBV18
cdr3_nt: TGTGCCAGCTCCCCTTTGGGGGACTCCTACGAGCAGTACTTC
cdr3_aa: CASSPLGDSYEQYF

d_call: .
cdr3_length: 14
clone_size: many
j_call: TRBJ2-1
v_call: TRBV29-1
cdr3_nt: TGCAGCGTTGACGGTGGGCTATCCTACAATGAGCAGTTCTTC
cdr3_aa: CSVDGGLSYNEQFF

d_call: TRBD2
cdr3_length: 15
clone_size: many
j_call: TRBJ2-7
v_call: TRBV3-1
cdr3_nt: TGTGCCAGCAGCCTTAGCGGGAGGCTTGGGGGCGAGCAGTACTTC
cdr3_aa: CASSLSGRLGGEQYF

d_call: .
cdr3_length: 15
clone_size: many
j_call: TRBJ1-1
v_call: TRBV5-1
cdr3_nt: TGCGCCAGCACCCGTTGGGCAGGGACGAACACTGAAGCTTTCTTT
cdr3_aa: CASTRWAGTNTEAFF

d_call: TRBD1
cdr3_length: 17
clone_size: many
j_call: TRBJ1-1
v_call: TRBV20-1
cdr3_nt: TGCAGTGCTAGAGATTTGGGGACAGGCCGGGGGAACACTGAAGCTTTCTTT
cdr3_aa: CSARDLGTGRGNTEAFF

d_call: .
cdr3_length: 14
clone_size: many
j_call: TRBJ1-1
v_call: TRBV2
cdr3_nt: TGTGCCAGCAGTGAAGGCGGGGGGAACACTGAAGCTTTCTTT
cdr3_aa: CASSEGGGNTEAFF

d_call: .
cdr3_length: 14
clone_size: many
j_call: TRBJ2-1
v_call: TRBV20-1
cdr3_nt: TGCAGTGCTAAAACAGAGAGCTCCTACAATGAGCAGTTCTTC
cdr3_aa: CSAKTESSYNEQFF

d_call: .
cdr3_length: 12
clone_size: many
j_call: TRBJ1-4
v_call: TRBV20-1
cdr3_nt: TGCAGTGCCGGGGGGGGGAGTGAAAAACTGTTTTTT
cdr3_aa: CSAGGGSEKLFF

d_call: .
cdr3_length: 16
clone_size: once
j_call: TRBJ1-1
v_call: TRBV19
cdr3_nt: TGTGCCAGTAGCACGGGTTTGACCATGAAACATTCTGACGCTTTCTTT
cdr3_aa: CASSTGLTMKHSDAFF

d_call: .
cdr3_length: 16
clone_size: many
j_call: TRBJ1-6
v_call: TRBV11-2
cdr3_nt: TGTGCCAGCAGCTCTGGCCGGGGGGCGATGAATTCACCCCTCCACTTT
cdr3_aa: CASSSGRGAMNSPLHF

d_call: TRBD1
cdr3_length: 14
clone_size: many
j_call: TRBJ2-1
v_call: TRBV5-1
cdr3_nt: TGCGCCAGCAGCTTGTCAGGGGGTAGGAATGAGCAGTTCTTC
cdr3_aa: CASSLSGGRNEQFF

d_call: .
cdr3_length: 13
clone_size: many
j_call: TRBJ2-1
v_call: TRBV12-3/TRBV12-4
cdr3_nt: TGTGCCAGCAGTTTAACAAACGGAGTGGCGCAGTTCTTC
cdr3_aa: CASSLTNGVAQFF

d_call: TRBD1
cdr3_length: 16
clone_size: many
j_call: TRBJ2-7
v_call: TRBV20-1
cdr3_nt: TGCAGTGCTTTACTATATCGGACAGGGGAGTCCTACGAGCAGTACTTC
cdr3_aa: CSALLYRTGESYEQYF

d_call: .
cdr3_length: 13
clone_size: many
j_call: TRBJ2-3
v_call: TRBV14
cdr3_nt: TGTGCCAGCAGCCTACTAGCCTCTGGTACGCAGTATTTT
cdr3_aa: CASSLLASGTQYF

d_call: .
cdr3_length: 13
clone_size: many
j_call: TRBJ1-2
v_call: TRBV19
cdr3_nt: TGTGCCAGTAGTCTCCAGGGGAGTTATGGCTACACCTTC
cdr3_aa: CASSLQGSYGYTF

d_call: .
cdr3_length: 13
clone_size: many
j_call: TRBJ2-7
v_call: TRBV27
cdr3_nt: TGTGTCAGCGAGAAGGGTCGGTACCACGAGCAGTACTTC
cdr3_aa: CVSEKGRYHEQYF

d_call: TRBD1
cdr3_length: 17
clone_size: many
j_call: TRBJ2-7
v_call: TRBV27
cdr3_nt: TGTGCCAGCAGTTCCGAAACCGACAGGGGGTATCCCTACGAGCAGTACTTC
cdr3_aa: CASSSETDRGYPYEQYF

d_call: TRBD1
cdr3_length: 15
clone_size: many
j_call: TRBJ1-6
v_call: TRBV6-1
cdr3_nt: TGTGCCAGCAGTGAACTCAGGGGGCTAGGTTCACCCCTCCACTTT
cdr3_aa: CASSELRGLGSPLHF

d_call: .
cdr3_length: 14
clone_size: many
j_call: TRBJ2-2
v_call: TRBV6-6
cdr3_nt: TGTGCCAGCGGTGACCCCAAAAACACCGGGCAGCTCTACTTT
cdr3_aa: CASGDPKNTGQLYF

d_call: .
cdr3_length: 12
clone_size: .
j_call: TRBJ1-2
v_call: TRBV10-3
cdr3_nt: TGTGCCATCAGTGAGTCTGGGGATGGCTACACCTTC
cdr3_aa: CAISESGDGYTF

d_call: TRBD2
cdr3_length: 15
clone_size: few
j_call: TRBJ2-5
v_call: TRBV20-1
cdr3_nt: TGCAGTGCTAGGAAGGGACTAGCGGGACAGGAGACCCAGTACTTC
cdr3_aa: CSARKGLAGQETQYF

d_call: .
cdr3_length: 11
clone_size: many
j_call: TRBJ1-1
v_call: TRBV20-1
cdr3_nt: TGCAGTGCTCGAAGGAGGACTGAAGCTTTCTTT
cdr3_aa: CSARRRTEAFF

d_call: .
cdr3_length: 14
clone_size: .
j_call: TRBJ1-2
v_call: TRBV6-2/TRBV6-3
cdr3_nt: TGTGCCAGCAGCCGGACAGATGCTAACTATGGCTACACCTTC
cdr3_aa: CASSRTDANYGYTF

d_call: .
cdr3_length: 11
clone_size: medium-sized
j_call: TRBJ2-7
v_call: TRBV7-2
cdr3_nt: TGTGCCAGCTCTCTCCCCTATGAACAGTACTTC
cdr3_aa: CASSLPYEQYF

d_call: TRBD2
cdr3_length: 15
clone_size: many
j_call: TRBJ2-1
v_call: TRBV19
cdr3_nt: TGTGCCAGTAGTATCCTAGCGGGAGAGGGCTATGAGCAGTTCTTC
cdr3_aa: CASSILAGEGYEQFF

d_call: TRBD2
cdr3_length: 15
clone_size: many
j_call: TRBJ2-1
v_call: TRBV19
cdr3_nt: TGTGCCAGTAGGGACCTAGCGGGGGGAGACAATGAGCAGTTCTTC
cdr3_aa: CASRDLAGGDNEQFF

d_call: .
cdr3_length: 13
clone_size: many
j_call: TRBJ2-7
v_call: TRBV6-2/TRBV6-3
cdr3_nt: TGTGCCAGCAGCCGCCTTGAAGGGTACGAGCAGTACTTC
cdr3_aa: CASSRLEGYEQYF

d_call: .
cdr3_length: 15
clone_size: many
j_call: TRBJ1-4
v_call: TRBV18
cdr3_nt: TGTGCCAGCTCACCACAGGGGGCAACTAATGAAAAACTGTTTTTT
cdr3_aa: CASSPQGATNEKLFF

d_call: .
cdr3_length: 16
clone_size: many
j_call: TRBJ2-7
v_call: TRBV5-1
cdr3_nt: TGCGCCAGCAGCCTGGGGGGACAGAGGACCCTCTACGAGCAGTACTTC
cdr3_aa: CASSLGGQRTLYEQYF

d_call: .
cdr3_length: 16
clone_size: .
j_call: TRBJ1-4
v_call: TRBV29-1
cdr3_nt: TGCAGCGTTGAAGATCGTTCAGAAGCAACTAATGAAAAACTGTTTTTT
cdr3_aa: CSVEDRSEATNEKLFF

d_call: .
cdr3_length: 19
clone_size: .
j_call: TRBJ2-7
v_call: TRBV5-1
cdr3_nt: TGCGCCAGCAGCACGCCCCGGGACTCAGGGATACCCCCCGCCTACGAGCAGTACTTC
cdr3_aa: CASSTPRDSGIPPAYEQYF

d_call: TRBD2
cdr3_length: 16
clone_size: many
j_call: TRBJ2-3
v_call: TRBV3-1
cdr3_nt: TGTGCCAGCAGCCAAGATGAGGGACTAGCTGTAGATACGCAGTATTTT
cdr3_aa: CASSQDEGLAVDTQYF

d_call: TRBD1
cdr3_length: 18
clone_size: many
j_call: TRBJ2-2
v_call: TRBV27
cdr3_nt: TGTGCCAGCAGTTCAGATAGGGACAGGGTGATGGGCACCGGGGAGCTGTTTTTT
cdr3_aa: CASSSDRDRVMGTGELFF

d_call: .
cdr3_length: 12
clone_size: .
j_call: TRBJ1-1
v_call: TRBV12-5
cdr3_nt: TGTGCTAGTGGTTCGGACGCGACTGAAGCTTTCTTT
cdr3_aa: CASGSDATEAFF

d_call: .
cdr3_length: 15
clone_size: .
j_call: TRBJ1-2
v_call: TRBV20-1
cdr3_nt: TGCAGTGCTAGGGACCAGGGACGGGGGAATAATGGCTACACCTTC
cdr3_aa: CSARDQGRGNNGYTF

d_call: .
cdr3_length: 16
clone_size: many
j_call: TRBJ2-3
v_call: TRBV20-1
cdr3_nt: TGCAGTGCTAGAGAGGTTCCGACAGGCTCGCTAGATACGCAGTATTTT
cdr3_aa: CSAREVPTGSLDTQYF

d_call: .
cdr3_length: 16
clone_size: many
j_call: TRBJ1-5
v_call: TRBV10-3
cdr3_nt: TGTGCCATCAGTGAGGAAAAGGGGGGTTGGAATCAGCCCCAGCATTTT
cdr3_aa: CAISEEKGGWNQPQHF

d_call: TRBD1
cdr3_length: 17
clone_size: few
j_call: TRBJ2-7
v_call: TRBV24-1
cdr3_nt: TGTGCCACCAGTGCGCTAACTGGGACAGCCTTTTCCTACGAGCAGTACTTC
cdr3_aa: CATSALTGTAFSYEQYF

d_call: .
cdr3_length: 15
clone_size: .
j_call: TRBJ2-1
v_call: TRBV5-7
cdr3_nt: TGTGCCAGCAGCCCGGAGGGCAGGGGGGACAATGAGCAGTTCTTC
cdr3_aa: CASSPEGRGDNEQFF